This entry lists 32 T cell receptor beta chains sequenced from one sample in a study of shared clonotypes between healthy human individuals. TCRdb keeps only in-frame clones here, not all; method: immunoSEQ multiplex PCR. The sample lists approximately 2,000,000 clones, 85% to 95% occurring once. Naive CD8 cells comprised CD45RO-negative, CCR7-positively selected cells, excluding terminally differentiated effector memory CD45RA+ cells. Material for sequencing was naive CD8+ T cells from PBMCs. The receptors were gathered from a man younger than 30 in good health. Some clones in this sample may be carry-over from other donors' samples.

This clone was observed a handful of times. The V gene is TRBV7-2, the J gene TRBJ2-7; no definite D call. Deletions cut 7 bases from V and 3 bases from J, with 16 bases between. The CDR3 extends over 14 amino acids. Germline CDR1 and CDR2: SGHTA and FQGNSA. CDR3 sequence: CASTPLGSLYEQYF. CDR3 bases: TGTGCCAGCACCCCATTAGGCTCTCTCTACGAGCAGTACTTC.

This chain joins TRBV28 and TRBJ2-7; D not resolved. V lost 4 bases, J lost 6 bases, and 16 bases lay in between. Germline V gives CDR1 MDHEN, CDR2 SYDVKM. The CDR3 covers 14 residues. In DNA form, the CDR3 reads TGTGCCAGCAGTTCCCCCCGCCAGGAAGCCGAGCAGTACTTC. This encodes CASSSPRQEAEQYF.

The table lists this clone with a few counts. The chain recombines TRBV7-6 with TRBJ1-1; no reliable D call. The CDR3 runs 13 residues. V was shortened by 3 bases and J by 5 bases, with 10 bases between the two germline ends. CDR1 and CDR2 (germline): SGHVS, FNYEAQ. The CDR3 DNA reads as TGTGCCAGCAGCTTGTATCCGGGAACTGAAGCTTTCTTT. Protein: CASSLYPGTEAFF. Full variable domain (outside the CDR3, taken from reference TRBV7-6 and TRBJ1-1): GAGVSQSPRYKVTKRGQDVALRCDPISGHVSLYWYRQALGQGPEFLTYFNYEAQQDKSGLPNDRFSAERPEGSISTLTIQRTEQRDSAMYRCASSLYPGTEAFFGQGTRLTVV.

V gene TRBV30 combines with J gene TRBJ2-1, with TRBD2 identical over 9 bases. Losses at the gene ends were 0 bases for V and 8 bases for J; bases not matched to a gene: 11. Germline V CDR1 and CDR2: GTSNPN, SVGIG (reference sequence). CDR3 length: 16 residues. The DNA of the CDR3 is TGTGCCTGGAGTGTGTGGGGGACTAGCCGTGGGGATGAGCAGTTCTTC. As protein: CAWSVWGTSRGDEQFF.

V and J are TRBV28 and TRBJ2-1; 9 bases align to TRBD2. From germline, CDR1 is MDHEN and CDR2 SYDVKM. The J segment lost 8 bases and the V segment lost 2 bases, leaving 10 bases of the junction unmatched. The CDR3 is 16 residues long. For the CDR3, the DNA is TGTGCCAGCAGTTTACCTCCTAGCGGGAATTCGTATGAGCAGTTCTTC. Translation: CASSLPPSGNSYEQFF.

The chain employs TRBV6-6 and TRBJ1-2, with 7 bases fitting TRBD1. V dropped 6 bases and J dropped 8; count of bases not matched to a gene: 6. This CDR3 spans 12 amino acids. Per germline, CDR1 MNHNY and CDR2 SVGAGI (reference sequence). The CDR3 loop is CASSLTGHGYTF. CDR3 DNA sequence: TGTGCCAGCAGCCTGACAGGGCACGGCTACACCTTC.

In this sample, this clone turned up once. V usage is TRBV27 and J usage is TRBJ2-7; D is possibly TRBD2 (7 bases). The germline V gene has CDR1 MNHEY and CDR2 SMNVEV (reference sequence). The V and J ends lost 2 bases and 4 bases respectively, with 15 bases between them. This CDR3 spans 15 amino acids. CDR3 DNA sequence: TGTGCCAGCAGTTTACGGGCGGGGGCGGTGTACGAGCAGTACTTC. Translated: CASSLRAGAVYEQYF.

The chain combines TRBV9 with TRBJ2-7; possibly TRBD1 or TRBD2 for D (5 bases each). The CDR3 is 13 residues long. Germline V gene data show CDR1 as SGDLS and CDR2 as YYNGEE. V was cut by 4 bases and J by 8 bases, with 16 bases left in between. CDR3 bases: TGTGCCAGCAGCCCCTCGGGGCCAGACCAGCAGTACTTC. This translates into CASSPSGPDQQYF. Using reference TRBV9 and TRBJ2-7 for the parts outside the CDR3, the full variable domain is DSGVTQTPKHLITATGQRVTLRCSPRSGDLSVYWYQQSLDQGLQFLIQYYNGEERAKGNILERFSAQQFPDLHSELNLSSLELGDSALYFCASSPSGPDQQYFGPGTRLTVT.

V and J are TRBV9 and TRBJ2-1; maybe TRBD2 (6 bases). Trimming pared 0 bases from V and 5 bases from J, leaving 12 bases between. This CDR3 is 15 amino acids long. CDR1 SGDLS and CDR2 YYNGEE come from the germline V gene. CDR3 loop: CASSVGGKSNNEQFF. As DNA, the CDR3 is TGTGCCAGCAGCGTAGGCGGGAAATCGAACAATGAGCAGTTCTTC.

Here the CDR3 reads CASSKGGAGTGELFF. The CDR3 DNA reads TGTGCCAGCAGCAAAGGGGGCGCCGGCACCGGGGAGCTGTTTTTT. The gene calls are TRBV9 and TRBJ2-2, with 7 bases identical to TRBD1. The CDR3 consists of 15 residues. Germline V lookup: CDR1 SGDLS, CDR2 YYNGEE. V lost 4 bases, J lost 4 bases, and 7 bases stayed unmatched.

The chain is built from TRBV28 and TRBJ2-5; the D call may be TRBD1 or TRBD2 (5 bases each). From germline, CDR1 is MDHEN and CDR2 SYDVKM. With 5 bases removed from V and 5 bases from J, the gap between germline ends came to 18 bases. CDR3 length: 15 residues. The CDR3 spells CASSPTSRGGETQYF. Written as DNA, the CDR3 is TGTGCCAGCAGTCCTACGAGTCGGGGCGGGGAGACCCAGTACTTC.

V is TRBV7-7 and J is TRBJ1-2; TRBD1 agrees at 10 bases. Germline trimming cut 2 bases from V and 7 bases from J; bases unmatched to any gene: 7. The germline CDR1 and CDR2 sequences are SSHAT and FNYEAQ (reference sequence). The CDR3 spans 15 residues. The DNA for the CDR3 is TGTGCCAGCAGCTTACCCGGGACAGGGGCGTCTGGCTACACCTTC. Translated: CASSLPGTGASGYTF.

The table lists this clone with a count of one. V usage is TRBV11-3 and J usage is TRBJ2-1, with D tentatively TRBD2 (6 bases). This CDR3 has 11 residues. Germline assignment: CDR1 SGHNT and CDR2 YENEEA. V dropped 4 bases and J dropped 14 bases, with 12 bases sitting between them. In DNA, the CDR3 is TGTGCCAGCAGCTCGGGACTCCTGAAGTTCTTC. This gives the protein CASSSGLLKFF. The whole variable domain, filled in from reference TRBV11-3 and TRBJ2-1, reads EAGVVQSPRYKIIEKKQPVAFWCNPISGHNTLYWYLQNLGQGPELLIRYENEEAVDDSQLPKDRFSAERLKGVDSTLKIQPAELGDSAVYLCASSSGLLKFFGPGTRLTVL.

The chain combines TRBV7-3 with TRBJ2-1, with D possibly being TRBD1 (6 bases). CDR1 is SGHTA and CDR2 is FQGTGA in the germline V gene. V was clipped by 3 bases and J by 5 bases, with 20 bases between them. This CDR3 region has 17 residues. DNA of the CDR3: TGTGCCAGCAGCTTCCGGGAAGGGGGAACGCTAGACAATGAGCAGTTCTTC. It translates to CASSFREGGTLDNEQFF.

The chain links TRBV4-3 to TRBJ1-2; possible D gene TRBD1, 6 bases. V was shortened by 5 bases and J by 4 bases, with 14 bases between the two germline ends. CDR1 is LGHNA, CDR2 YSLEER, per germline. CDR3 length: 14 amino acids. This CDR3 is CASSAGRGVYGYTF. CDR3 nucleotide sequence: TGCGCCAGCAGCGCAGGGAGGGGGGTCTATGGCTACACCTTC.

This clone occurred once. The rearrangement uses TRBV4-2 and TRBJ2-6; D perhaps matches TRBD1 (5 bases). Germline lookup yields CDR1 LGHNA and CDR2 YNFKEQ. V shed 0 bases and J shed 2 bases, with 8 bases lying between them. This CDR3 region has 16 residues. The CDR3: CASSQEGLAGANVLTF. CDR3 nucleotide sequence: TGTGCCAGCAGCCAAGAGGGGCTTGCTGGGGCCAACGTCCTGACTTTC.

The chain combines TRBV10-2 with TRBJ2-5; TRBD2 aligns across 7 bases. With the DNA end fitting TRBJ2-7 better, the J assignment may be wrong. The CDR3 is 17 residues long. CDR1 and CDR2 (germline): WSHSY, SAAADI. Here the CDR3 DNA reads TGCGCCAGCAGTGAGCCTGGGCTAGCGGCCGGCTCCTACGAGCAGTACTTC. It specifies CASSEPGLAAGSYEQYF.

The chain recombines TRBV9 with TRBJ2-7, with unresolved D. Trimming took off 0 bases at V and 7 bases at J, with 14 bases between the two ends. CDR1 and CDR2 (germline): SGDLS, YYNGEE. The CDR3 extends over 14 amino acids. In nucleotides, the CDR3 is TGTGCCAGCAGCGTAGGGTCTCTAGAGAGGGAGCAGTACTTC. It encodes CASSVGSLEREQYF.

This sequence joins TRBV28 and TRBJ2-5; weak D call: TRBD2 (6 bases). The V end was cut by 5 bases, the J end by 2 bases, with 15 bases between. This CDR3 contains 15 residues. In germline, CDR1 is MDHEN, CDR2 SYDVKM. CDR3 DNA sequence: TGTGCCAGCAGTGCTCCCGGGGGATCGCAAGAGACCCAGTACTTC. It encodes CASSAPGGSQETQYF.

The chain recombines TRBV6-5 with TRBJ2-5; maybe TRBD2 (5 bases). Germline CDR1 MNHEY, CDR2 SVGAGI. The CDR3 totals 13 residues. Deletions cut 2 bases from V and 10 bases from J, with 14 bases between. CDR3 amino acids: CASSYGESRDQYF. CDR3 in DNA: TGTGCCAGCAGTTACGGGGAAAGTCGGGACCAGTACTTC.

The CDR3 nucleotides are TGTGCCAGCAGCTCAGGGACAGGTACCGAGGGGAATACGCAGTATTTT. Protein: CASSSGTGTEGNTQYF. The rearrangement links TRBV7-9 to TRBJ2-3, with 8 bases fitting TRBD1. Trimming took 4 bases from V and 7 from J; bases not matched to a gene: 13. This CDR3 is 16 amino acids long. Germline CDR1 reads SEHNR; CDR2 reads FQNEAQ (reference sequence).

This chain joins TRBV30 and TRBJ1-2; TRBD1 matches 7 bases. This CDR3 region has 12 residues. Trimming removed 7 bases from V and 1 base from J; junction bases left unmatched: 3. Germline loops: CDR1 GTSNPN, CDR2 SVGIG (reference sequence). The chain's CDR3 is CALDRNNYGYTF. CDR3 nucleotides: TGTGCCTTGGACAGGAATAACTATGGCTACACCTTC.

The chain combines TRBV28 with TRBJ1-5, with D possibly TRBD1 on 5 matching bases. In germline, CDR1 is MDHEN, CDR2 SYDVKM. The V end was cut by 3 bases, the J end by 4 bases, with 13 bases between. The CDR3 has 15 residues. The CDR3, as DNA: TGTGCCAGCAGTTTTAACAGGCCGTTTAATCAGCCCCAGCATTTT. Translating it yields CASSFNRPFNQPQHF.

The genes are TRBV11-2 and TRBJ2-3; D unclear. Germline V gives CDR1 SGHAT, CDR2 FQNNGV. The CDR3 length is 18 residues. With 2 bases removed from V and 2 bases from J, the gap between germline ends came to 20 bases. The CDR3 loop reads CASSLFPQYGRPTDTQYF. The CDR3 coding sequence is TGTGCCAGCAGCTTATTCCCTCAATATGGTCGGCCCACAGATACGCAGTATTTT.

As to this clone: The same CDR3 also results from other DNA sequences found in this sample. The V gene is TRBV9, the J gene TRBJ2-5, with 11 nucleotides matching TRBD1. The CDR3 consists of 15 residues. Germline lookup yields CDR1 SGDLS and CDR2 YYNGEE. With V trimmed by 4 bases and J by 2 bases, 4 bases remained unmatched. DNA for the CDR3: TGTGCCAGCAGCAGCCGGGACAGGGGGCAAGAGACCCAGTACTTC. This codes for CASSSRDRGQETQYF.

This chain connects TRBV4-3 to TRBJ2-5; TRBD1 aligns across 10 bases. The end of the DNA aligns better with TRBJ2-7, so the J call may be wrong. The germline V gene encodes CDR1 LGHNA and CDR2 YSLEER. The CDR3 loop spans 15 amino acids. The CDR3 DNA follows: TGCGCCAGCAGCCAAGATGACAGGGGGCTCTACGAGCAGTACTTC. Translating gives CASSQDDRGLYEQYF.

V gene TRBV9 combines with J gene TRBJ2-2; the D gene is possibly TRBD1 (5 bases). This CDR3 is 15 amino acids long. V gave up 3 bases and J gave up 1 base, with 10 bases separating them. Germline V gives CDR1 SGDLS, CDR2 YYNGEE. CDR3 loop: CASSELTVNTGELFF. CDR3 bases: TGTGCCAGCAGCGAGCTGACAGTGAACACCGGGGAGCTGTTTTTT.

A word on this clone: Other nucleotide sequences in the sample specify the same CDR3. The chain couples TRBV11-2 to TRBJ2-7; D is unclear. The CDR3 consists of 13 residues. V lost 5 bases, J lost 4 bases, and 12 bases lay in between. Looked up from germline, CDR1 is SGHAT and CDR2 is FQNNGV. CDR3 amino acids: CASSLQTSYEQYF. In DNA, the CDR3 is TGTGCCAGCAGCCTCCAGACATCTTACGAGCAGTACTTC.

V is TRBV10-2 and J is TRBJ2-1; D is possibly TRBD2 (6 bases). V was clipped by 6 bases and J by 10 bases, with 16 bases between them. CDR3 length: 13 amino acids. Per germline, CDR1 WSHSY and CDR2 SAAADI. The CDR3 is CASSPGLSLEQFF. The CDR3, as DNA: TGCGCCAGCAGCCCGGGACTCTCTTTGGAGCAGTTCTTC.

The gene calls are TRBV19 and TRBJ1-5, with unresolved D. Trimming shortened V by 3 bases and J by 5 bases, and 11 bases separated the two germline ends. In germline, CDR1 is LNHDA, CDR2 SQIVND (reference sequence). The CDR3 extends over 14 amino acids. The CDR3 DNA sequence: TGTGCCAGTAGTATGGGTTGGCAGTATCAGCCCCAGCATTTT. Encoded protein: CASSMGWQYQPQHF.

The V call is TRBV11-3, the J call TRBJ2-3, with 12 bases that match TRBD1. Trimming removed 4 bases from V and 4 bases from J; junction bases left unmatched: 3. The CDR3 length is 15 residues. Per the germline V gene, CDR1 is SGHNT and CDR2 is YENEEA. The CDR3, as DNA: TGTGCCAGCAGCTCCCGGGACAGGGGGCCAGATACGCAGTATTTT. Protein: CASSSRDRGPDTQYF.

The chain's CDR3 is CASSLFGTGSGNTIYF. Written as DNA, the CDR3 is TGTGCCAGCAGTTTATTCGGGACAGGGTCTGGAAACACCATATATTTT. This chain uses TRBV28 with TRBJ1-3, with TRBD1 matching over 9 bases. V lost 1 base to trimming and J lost 1 base; unmatched junction nucleotides: 2. Germline V CDR1 and CDR2: MDHEN, SYDVKM. The CDR3 contains 16 residues.